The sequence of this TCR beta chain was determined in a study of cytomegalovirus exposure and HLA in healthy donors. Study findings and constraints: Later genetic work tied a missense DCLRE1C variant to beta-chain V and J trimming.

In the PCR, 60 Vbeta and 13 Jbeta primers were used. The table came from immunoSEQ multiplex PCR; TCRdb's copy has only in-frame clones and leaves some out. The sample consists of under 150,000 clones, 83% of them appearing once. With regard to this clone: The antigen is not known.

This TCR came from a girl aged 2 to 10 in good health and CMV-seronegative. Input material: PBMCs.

The chain's CDR3 is CASSPPWAGFYSEERNQPQHF. The CDR3 nucleotides are TGTGCCAGCAGCCCACCTTGGGCGGGTTTTTATTCGGAGGAACGCAATCAGCCCCAGCATTTT. V gene TRBV7-3 combines with J gene TRBJ1-5, with D unclear. Germline CDR1 SGHTA, CDR2 FQGTGA. This CDR3 region has 21 residues. Trimming removed 5 bases at V and 2 bases at J, with 31 bases between.